This TCR beta chain derives from a study of cytomegalovirus exposure and HLA in healthy donors. Regarding the study as a whole: Both high specificity and high sensitivity reportedly marked the classifier's diagnosis of cytomegalovirus status. Cytomegalovirus association was assigned to more than 150 TCR beta chains. That first-cohort TCR clusters tended to co-occur in the roughly 110 validation repertoires was found in a later analysis.

The repertoire was sequenced with immunoSEQ multiplex PCR; TCRdb's copy has only in-frame clones and lacks some. The sample consists of more than 95,000 clones, roughly nine tenths of them appearing once. This clone was recorded a few times. No antigen is known for it. Separate from the roughly 610-subject first cohort, the approximately 120-subject validation cohort was the one that the donors belonged to. The J segment lost 6 bases and the V segment lost 2 bases, leaving 10 bases of the junction unmatched. Germline V gene lookup returns CDR1 KGHSH and CDR2 LQKENI. CDR3 length equals 15 residues. The J gene is TRBJ2-7, the V gene TRBV18, with 7 bases lining up with TRBD2. Sequencing was carried out using PBMCs. This clonotype was sampled from a woman aged 18-29 years in good health and CMV-seronegative. CDR3 residues: CASSPTSGKLGEQYF. The CDR3 coding sequence is TGTGCCAGCTCACCAACGAGCGGGAAACTCGGCGAGCAGTACTTC.